Listed below are T cell receptor beta chains from one sample, sequenced in a study of beta chain features in type 1 diabetes. Clones were sequenced by immunoSEQ multiplex PCR, and TCRdb holds only the in-frame ones, with some missing. The sample contains some 190,000 clones, roughly 8% of which appear only once. The sample taken for sequencing was central memory CD4+ T cells from blood. The source is a woman in her forties with type 1 diabetes. CDR3s include the opening cysteine and the closing phenylalanine or tryptophan. A D gene is named only where the DNA matches it firmly. Some rows have no size entry. The others give once, few or many, or a class for an expanded clone.

TRBD1	few	TRBV6-6	TRBJ1-1	16	CASSYFRGQRNTEAFF	TGTGCCAGCAGTTATTTCCGGGGACAGCGGAACACTGAAGCTTTCTTT
.	few	TRBV2	TRBJ2-2	14	CASSSSGYTGELFF	TGTGCCAGCAGTAGTTCGGGGTACACCGGGGAGCTGTTTTTT
.	few	TRBV29-1	TRBJ1-2	13	CSVDDERDYGYTF	TGCAGCGTTGACGATGAGAGAGACTATGGCTACACCTTC
.	.	TRBV6-1	TRBJ1-6	14	CASSDNSYNSPLHF	TGTGCCAGCAGTGACAACTCCTATAATTCACCCCTCCACTTT
TRBD2	few	TRBV5-1	TRBJ2-7	19	CASSTGLAGGLASSYEQYF	TGCGCCAGCAGCACGGGACTAGCGGGAGGCCTGGCAAGCTCCTACGAGCAGTACTTC
.	.	TRBV5-5	TRBJ1-1	15	CASSLSPQVNTEAFF	TGTGCCAGCAGCCTGAGTCCTCAGGTGAACACTGAAGCTTTCTTT
TRBD2	few	TRBV30	TRBJ2-5	12	CAWSPTGREQYF	TGTGCCTGGAGCCCCACGGGGCGGGAGCAGTACTTC
.	few	TRBV11-2	TRBJ1-1	14	CASSLGDTYTEAFF	TGTGCCAGCAGCTTAGGGGACACCTACACTGAAGCTTTCTTT
.	few	TRBV7-2	TRBJ1-5	15	CASSLGTTTNQPQHF	TGTGCCAGCAGCTTAGGGACAACCACCAATCAGCCCCAGCATTTT
.	.	TRBV7-9	TRBJ1-2	15	CASIPNGGLFYGYTF	TGTGCCAGCATCCCAAACGGTGGACTATTCTATGGCTACACCTTC
TRBD2	.	TRBV7-2	TRBJ2-1	14	CASSFNGRRGEQFF	TGTGCCAGCAGCTTTAACGGGAGGAGGGGTGAGCAGTTCTTC
TRBD1	few	TRBV5-1	TRBJ2-3	15	CASNSGQEGTDTQYF	TGCGCCAGCAACTCGGGACAGGAAGGCACAGATACGCAGTATTTT
.	few	TRBV4-1	TRBJ1-1	14	CASSQERTNTEAFF	TGCGCCAGCAGCCAAGAAAGGACAAACACTGAAGCTTTCTTT
TRBD1	few	TRBV5-4	TRBJ2-2	15	CASSPDRVGTGELFF	TGTGCCAGCAGCCCGGACAGGGTGGGGACCGGGGAGCTGTTTTTT
.	few	TRBV6-5	TRBJ2-7	12	CASNGPSYEQYF	TGTGCCAGCAATGGGCCATCCTACGAGCAGTACTTC
.	few	TRBV19	TRBJ2-6	14	CASKREAGANVLTF	TGTGCCAGTAAAAGGGAGGCTGGGGCCAACGTCCTGACTTTC
.	few	TRBV5-1	TRBJ2-5	12	CASRDTQETQYF	TGCGCCAGCAGGGACACACAAGAGACCCAGTACTTC
.	few	TRBV2	TRBJ2-1	13	CASSKSPYNEQFF	TGTGCCAGCAGTAAGAGCCCCTACAATGAGCAGTTCTTC
.	few	TRBV4-2	TRBJ2-1	14	CASSHGGGDNEQFF	TGTGCCAGCAGCCACGGTGGAGGTGACAATGAGCAGTTCTTC
TRBD2	few	TRBV27	TRBJ2-5	12	CASRGLAGALYF	TGTGCCAGCAGAGGACTAGCGGGGGCTCTATACTTC